The clone carrying this T cell receptor (beta chain) has ten or more counts. Its antigen is unknown. A single record per CDR3 protein comes from TCRdb applying MiXCR to the RT-PCR reads. The sample yields approximately 160,000 distinct CDR3 sequences, approximately 12% seen once. The sample originates from a study of response to subunit inactivated influenza vaccine. The CDR3 has 14 residues. From germline, CDR1 is SQVTM and CDR2 ANQGSEA. The V and J ends lost 2 bases and 2 bases respectively, with 11 bases between them. Study-wide results and limits: New T cells are recruited in small numbers by each seasonal influenza vaccination, according to the authors' suggestion.

J is TRBJ2-3 and V is TRBV29-1, with D possibly TRBD2 on 5 matching bases. Sequencing was performed on CD8+ T cells sorted from PBMCs, taken around 25 months after vaccination. This clonotype was obtained from a man between 45 and 75 years old who received an inactivated influenza vaccine. The CDR3 protein is CSVERGLNTDTQYF. The CDR3 DNA is TGCAGCGTTGAAAGAGGGTTGAACACAGATACGCAGTATTTT.